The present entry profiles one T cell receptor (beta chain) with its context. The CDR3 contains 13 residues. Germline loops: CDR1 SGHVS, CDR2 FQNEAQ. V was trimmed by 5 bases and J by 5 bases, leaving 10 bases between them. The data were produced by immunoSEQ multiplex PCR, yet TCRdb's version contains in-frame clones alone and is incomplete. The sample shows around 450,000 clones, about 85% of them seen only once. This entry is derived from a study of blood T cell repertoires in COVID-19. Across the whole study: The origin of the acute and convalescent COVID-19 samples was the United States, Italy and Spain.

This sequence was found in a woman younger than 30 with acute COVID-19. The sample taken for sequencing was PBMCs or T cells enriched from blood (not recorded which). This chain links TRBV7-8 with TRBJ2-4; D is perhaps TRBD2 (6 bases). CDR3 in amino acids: CASSMGTENIQYF. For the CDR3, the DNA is TGTGCCAGCAGCATGGGGACTGAAAACATTCAGTACTTC.